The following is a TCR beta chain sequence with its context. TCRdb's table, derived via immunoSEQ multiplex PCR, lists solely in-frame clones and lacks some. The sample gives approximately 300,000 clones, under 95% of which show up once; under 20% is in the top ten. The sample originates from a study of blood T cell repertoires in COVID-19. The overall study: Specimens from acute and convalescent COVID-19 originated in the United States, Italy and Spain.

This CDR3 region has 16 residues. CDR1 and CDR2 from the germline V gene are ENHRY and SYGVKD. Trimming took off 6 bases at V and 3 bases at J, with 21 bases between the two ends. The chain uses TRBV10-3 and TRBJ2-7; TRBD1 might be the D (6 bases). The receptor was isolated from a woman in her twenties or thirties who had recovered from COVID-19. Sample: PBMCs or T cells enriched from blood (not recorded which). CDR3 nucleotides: TGTGCCATCAGCCCGGAGGACAGCCTGATAGGCTACGAGCAGTACTTC. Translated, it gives CAISPEDSLIGYEQYF.